This TCR beta chain was captured by sequencing in a study of cytomegalovirus exposure and HLA in healthy donors. To note about this clone: As yet, its antigen is unknown.

Germline lookup yields CDR1 MNHEY and CDR2 SVGAGI. The CDR3 has 15 amino acids. V was shortened by 6 bases and J by 6 bases, with 18 bases between the two germline ends. General study findings and limits: Upon later analysis, HLA-associated TCR beta chains proved more clonally expanded than other, equally common chains.

The PCR was carried out with 60 Vbeta primers and 13 Jbeta primers. Data came from immunoSEQ multiplex PCR; TCRdb stores just in-frame clones and leaves some out. The table has some 130,000 clones, around 83% seen once. The sequence came from a girl aged 2 to 9 in good health and CMV-seronegative. V and J are TRBV6-5 and TRBJ2-4, with D maybe TRBD2 (5 bases). The sequenced sample was PBMCs. Here the CDR3 DNA reads TGTGCCAGCAGCTACCGGATGGGAGTCGCAAACATTCAGTACTTC. Encoded protein: CASSYRMGVANIQYF.